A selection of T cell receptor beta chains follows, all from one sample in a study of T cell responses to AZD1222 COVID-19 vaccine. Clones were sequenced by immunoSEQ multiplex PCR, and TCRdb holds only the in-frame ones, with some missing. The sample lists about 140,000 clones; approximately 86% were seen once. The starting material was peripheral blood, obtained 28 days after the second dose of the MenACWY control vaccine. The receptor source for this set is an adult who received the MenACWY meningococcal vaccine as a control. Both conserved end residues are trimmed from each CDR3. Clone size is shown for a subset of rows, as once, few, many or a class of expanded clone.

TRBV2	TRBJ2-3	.	ASSEGLAGNTDTQY
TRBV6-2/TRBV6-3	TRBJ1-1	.	ASSSGQLRNTEAF
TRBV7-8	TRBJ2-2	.	ASSLSYRGRLGTGELF
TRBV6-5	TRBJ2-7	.	ASSTGEGAYEQY
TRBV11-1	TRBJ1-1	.	ASSLAATQGRNEAF
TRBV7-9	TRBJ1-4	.	ASSWTATNEKLF
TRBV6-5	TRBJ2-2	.	ASRGLAGVSGELF
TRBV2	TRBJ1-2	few	ASLFYLGVTDGYT
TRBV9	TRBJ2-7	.	ASSVAPGQGAYEQY
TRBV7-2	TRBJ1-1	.	ASSFQGFTEAF